Listed here is a single T cell receptor beta chain. It has no known antigen specificity. No much larger clonotype is one base removed from it; base qualities were not supplied. Based on the germline V gene (reference sequence), the CDR1 and CDR2 sequences are LNHNV and YYDKDF. The CDR3, from cysteine to phenylalanine, totals 16 residues. This entry keeps only the CDR3 DNA: 48 bases, framed from base 1. V is reduced by 0 bases and J by 5 bases, leaving a spacing of 14 bases between them. This sample is part of a study of identifying expanded T cells in peripheral blood (dated by TCRdb to between 2018 and 2021). Regarding the research as a whole: Technical replicates were generated by sequencing separate aliquots of the same genomic DNA pool, and four replicates were compared pairwise. Paper-wide results and their limitations: The authors expected biological variance in healthy repertoires might increase further over much longer intervals such as months to years. In all healthy donors, the variance in clone template counts between samples taken 2 to 3 weeks apart rose significantly as total template count increased. The binomial model flagged 0.9 to 1.5 differentially abundant clones between technical replicates, compared with 15 to 17 over about two weeks and roughly 19 over four weeks. Both the number of clones called differentially abundant and the false-positive rate were significantly reduced by the beta-binomial model across all healthy-donor time intervals.

During the collection period, no infections or other immune events were recorded for the healthy donors. Time-dependent variance in a beta-binomial model of T-cell clone differential abundance was calibrated using healthy-donor blood repertoires as a training cohort. There were about ten healthy donors in the training cohort, of whom 3 were female and 7 were male. On average the donors were approximately 40 years old, and their ages spanned roughly 25 to 70 years. Whole blood, obtained from a commercial supplier, was collected from each healthy donor at three time points spaced approximately two weeks apart. For immunosequencing, genomic DNA was extracted from whole blood that had not been sorted. The immunoSEQ Assay, which relies on bias-controlled multiplex PCR amplification of genomic DNA, was used to profile TCRbeta CDR3 regions. As for the authors' bioinformatics: To quantify the absolute abundance of each unique TCRbeta CDR3 region, the sequences were collapsed and filtered. Differential abundance was tested with a binomial (Fisher-equivalent) model and with a beta-binomial model adding time-dependent variance fitted from healthy donors. Clones with fewer than 5 combined templates were removed, and a clone was called differentially abundant if the clone's Benjamini-Hochberg FDR was below 0.01. Using the form v = (b*log(k)+a)^2, the beta-binomial variance was modeled as a function of the total template count across the two samples. This is the immuneACCESS table as TCRdb keeps it, with only in-frame sequences that have V and J called. A part of the clones is gone; compared with another copy, unresolved V genes explain less than half, and the rest is unexplained. That table gives V, J and clone size, and the DNA gave D and trimming. The sample records 50,000 to 75,000 clones, 87% of which are singletons. Around 4.6% of the sample goes to the ten largest clones.

This TCR was recovered from a person between 18 and 75 years old in good health. The V gene is TRBV15 and the J gene is TRBJ1-5, and possibly TRBD1, on 6 matching bases. The sequenced sample consisted of blood. The bases are TGTGCCACCAGCAGAGAACCCGGGGGGCGATATCAGCCCCAGCATTTT. This encodes CATSREPGGRYQPQHF.